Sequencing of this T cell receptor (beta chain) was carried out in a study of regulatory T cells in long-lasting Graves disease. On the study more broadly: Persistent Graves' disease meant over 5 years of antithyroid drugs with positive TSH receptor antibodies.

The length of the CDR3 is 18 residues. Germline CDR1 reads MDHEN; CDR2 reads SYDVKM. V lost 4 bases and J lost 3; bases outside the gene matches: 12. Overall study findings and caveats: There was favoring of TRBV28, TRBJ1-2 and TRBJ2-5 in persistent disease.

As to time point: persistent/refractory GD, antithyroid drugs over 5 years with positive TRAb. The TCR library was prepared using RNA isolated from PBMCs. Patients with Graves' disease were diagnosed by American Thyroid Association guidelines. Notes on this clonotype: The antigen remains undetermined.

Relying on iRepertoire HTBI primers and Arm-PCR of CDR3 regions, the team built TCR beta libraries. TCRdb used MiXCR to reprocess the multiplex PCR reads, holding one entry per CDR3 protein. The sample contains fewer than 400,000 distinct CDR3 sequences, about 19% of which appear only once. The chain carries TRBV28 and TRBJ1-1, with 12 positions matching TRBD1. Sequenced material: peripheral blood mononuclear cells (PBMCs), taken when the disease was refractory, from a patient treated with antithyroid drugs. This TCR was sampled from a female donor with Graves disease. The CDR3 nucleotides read TGTGCCAGCAGTTCCACCTCCGGGACAGGGGGCCGGGACACTGAAGCTTTCTTT. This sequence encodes CASSSTSGTGGRDTEAFF.